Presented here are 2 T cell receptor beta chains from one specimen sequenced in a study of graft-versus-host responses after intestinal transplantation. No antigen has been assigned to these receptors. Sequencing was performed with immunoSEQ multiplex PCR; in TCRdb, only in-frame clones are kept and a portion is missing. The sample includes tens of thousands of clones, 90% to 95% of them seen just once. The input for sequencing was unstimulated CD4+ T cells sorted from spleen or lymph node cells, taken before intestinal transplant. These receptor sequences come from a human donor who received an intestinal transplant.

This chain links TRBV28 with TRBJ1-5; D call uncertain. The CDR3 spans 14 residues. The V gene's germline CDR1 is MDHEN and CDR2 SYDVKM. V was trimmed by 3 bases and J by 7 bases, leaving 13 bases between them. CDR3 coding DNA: TGTGCCAGCAGTTTTAGTCGAGCTGTACAGCCCCAGCATTTT. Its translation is CASSFSRAVQPQHF.

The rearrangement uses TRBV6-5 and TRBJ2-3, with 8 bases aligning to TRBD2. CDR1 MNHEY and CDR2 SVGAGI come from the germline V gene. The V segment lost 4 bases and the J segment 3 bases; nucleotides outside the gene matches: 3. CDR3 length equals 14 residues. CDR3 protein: CASSWRGATDTQYF. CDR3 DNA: TGTGCCAGCAGTTGGCGGGGGGCGACAGATACGCAGTATTTT.